Listed below are T cell receptor beta chains from one sample, sequenced in a study of early T cells in non-severe SARS-CoV-2 infection. In TCRdb, the 5' RACE reads were re-called with MiXCR into one record per CDR3 protein. The sample lists about 40,000 distinct CDR3 sequences, roughly 4.3% occurring once. Sample: whole blood. These receptors were taken from an adult who was a healthcare worker with PCR-confirmed SARS-CoV-2 infection or an uninfected control (not recorded which). The CDR3 runs from the conserved cysteine through the conserved F or W. D genes are given only for firm matches. The size field is filled for only some rows; it gives once, few, many or a size class.

medium-sized,TRBD2,TRBV12-3/TRBV12-4,TRBJ2-7,CASSPYRTSGYEQYF,TGTGCCAGCAGTCCCTACCGGACTAGCGGGTACGAGCAGTACTTC
many,TRBD2,TRBV11-2,TRBJ2-7,CASSLTTSGYEQYF,TGTGCCAGCAGCTTAACCACTAGCGGATACGAGCAGTACTTC
many,TRBD1,TRBV12-3/TRBV12-4,TRBJ1-5,CASSLPGTGDQPQHF,TGTGCCAGCAGTTTACCCGGGACAGGGGATCAGCCCCAGCATTTT
.,.,TRBV11-2,TRBJ1-1,CASSLQWMNTEAFF,TGTGCCAGCAGCTTACAGTGGATGAACACTGAAGCTTTCTTT
many,TRBD1,TRBV14,TRBJ2-5,CASSQGRTGAVGAQYF,TGTGCCAGCAGCCAAGGGCGGACAGGGGCCGTCGGGGCCCAGTACTTC
few,.,TRBV7-2,TRBJ1-3,CASSLTSGNTIYF,TGTGCCAGCAGCTTAACGTCAGGAAACACCATATATTTT
many,.,TRBV7-2,TRBJ2-3,CASSLWTASTDTQYF,TGTGCCAGCAGCTTATGGACAGCTAGCACAGATACGCAGTATTTT
.,.,TRBV28,TRBJ2-3,CASSRILTDTQYF,TGTGCCAGCAGTCGCATCCTCACAGATACGCAGTATTTT
.,.,TRBV5-4,TRBJ2-7,CASSLAGESYEQYF,TGTGCCAGCAGCTTGGCCGGCGAATCCTACGAGCAGTACTTC
medium-sized,TRBD2,TRBV7-2,TRBJ2-1,CASSLGTSGGVEQFF,TGTGCCAGCAGCCTTGGGACTAGCGGGGGAGTTGAGCAGTTCTTC
few,.,TRBV28,TRBJ2-1,CASSYPRWEGDNEQFF,TGTGCCAGCAGCTACCCCCGGTGGGAGGGGGACAATGAGCAGTTCTTC
many,TRBD1,TRBV2,TRBJ2-3,CASSRDRVTDTQYF,TGTGCCAGCAGCCGGGACAGGGTGACAGATACGCAGTATTTT
few,.,TRBV25-1,TRBJ2-2,CASSVGGLLTGELFF,TGTGCCAGCAGTGTTGGTGGACTCCTCACCGGGGAGCTGTTTTTT
many,TRBD2,TRBV3-1,TRBJ2-7,CASSQESPLGQRGGRYEQYF,TGTGCCAGCAGCCAAGAGTCCCCTTTGGGCCAGCGGGGGGGAAGATACGAGCAGTACTTC
few,.,TRBV19,TRBJ2-2,CASSIEGTGELFF,TGTGCCAGTAGTATAGAGGGAACCGGGGAGCTGTTTTTT
many,.,TRBV24-1,TRBJ1-5,CATNDRDGQPQHF,TGTGCCACCAACGACCGGGACGGACAGCCCCAGCATTTT
.,.,TRBV7-2,TRBJ2-2,CASSLSLFNTGELFF,TGTGCCAGCAGCTTATCACTTTTTAACACCGGGGAGCTGTTTTTT
many,.,TRBV7-9,TRBJ1-5,CASSLVPRTPGDQPQHF,TGTGCCAGCAGCTTAGTTCCCCGAACACCGGGAGATCAGCCCCAGCATTTT
many,.,TRBV19,TRBJ2-7,CASSKDAGFEQYF,TGTGCCAGTAGTAAAGACGCGGGTTTCGAGCAGTACTTC
few,.,TRBV12-3/TRBV12-4,TRBJ1-3,CASRPGLSSGNTIYF,TGTGCCAGCAGGCCGGGACTCAGCTCTGGAAACACCATATATTTT
few,TRBD1,TRBV19,TRBJ2-5,CASTRGQGRRETQYF,TGTGCCAGTACCCGGGGACAGGGCCGGAGAGAGACCCAGTACTTC
.,TRBD1,TRBV6-1,TRBJ1-2,CASSEAGGTGALYGYTF,TGTGCCAGCAGTGAAGCAGGAGGGACAGGGGCTCTGTATGGCTACACCTTC
many,.,TRBV28,TRBJ2-5,CASSWTAVQETQYF,TGTGCCAGCAGTTGGACAGCCGTCCAAGAGACCCAGTACTTC
many,TRBD1,TRBV20-1,TRBJ2-1,CSAREGGPSYNEQFF,TGCAGTGCTAGAGAAGGGGGCCCCTCCTACAATGAGCAGTTCTTC
few,.,TRBV2,TRBJ2-1,CASSGTRAYEQFF,TGTGCCAGCAGTGGAACCAGGGCTTATGAGCAGTTCTTC
.,TRBD2,TRBV5-6,TRBJ2-1,CASRFGLAINSEQFF,TGTGCCAGCAGGTTCGGACTAGCAATTAACAGTGAGCAGTTCTTC
medium-sized,.,TRBV13,TRBJ2-7,CASSTPRDLLYF,TGTGCCAGCAGCACACCCCGGGACCTGCTGTACTTC
few,.,TRBV11-2,TRBJ1-2,CASSLMSYGYTF,TGTGCCAGCAGCTTAATGTCCTATGGCTACACCTTC